This TCR beta chain derives from a study of cytomegalovirus exposure and HLA in healthy donors. The PCR made use of 60 Vbeta and 13 Jbeta primers. TCRdb keeps only in-frame clones here, not all; method: immunoSEQ multiplex PCR. This repertoire includes 60,000 to 75,000 clones. Germline-derived CDR1 and CDR2 are ENHRY and SYGVKD. The CDR3 extends over 15 amino acids. Trimming removed 6 bases from V and 3 bases from J; junction bases left unmatched: 5. Sequenced: PBMCs. The TCR was taken from a woman between 25 and 40 years old in good health and CMV-seronegative. The J gene is TRBJ2-2, the V gene TRBV10-3, with 9 bases aligning to TRBD1. The CDR3 DNA reads TGTGCCATCAGAGGGGGACAGGGAGACACCGGGGAGCTGTTTTTT. It specifies CAIRGGQGDTGELFF.